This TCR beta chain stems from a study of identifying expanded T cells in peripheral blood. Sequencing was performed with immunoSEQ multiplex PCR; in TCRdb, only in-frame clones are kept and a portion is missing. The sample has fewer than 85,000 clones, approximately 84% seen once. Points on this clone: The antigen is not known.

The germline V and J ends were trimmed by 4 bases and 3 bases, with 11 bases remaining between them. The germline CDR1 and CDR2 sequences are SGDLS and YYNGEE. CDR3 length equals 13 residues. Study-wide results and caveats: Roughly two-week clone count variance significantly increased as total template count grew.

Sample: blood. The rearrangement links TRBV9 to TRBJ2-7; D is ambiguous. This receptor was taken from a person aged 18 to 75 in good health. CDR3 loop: CASSPREDYEQYF. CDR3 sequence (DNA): TGTGCCAGCAGCCCCCGTGAGGACTACGAGCAGTACTTC.